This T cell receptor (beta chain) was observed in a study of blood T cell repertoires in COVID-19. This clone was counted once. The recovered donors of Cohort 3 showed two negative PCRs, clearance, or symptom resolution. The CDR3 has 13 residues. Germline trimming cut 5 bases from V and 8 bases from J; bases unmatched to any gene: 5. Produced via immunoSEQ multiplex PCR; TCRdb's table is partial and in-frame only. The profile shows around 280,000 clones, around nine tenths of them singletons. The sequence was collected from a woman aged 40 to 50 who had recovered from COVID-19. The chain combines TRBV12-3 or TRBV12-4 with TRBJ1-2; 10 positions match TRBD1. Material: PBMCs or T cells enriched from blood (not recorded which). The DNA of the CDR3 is TGTGCCAGCAGTCGGGACAGGGGCGGAGGCTACACCTTC. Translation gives CASSRDRGGGYTF.